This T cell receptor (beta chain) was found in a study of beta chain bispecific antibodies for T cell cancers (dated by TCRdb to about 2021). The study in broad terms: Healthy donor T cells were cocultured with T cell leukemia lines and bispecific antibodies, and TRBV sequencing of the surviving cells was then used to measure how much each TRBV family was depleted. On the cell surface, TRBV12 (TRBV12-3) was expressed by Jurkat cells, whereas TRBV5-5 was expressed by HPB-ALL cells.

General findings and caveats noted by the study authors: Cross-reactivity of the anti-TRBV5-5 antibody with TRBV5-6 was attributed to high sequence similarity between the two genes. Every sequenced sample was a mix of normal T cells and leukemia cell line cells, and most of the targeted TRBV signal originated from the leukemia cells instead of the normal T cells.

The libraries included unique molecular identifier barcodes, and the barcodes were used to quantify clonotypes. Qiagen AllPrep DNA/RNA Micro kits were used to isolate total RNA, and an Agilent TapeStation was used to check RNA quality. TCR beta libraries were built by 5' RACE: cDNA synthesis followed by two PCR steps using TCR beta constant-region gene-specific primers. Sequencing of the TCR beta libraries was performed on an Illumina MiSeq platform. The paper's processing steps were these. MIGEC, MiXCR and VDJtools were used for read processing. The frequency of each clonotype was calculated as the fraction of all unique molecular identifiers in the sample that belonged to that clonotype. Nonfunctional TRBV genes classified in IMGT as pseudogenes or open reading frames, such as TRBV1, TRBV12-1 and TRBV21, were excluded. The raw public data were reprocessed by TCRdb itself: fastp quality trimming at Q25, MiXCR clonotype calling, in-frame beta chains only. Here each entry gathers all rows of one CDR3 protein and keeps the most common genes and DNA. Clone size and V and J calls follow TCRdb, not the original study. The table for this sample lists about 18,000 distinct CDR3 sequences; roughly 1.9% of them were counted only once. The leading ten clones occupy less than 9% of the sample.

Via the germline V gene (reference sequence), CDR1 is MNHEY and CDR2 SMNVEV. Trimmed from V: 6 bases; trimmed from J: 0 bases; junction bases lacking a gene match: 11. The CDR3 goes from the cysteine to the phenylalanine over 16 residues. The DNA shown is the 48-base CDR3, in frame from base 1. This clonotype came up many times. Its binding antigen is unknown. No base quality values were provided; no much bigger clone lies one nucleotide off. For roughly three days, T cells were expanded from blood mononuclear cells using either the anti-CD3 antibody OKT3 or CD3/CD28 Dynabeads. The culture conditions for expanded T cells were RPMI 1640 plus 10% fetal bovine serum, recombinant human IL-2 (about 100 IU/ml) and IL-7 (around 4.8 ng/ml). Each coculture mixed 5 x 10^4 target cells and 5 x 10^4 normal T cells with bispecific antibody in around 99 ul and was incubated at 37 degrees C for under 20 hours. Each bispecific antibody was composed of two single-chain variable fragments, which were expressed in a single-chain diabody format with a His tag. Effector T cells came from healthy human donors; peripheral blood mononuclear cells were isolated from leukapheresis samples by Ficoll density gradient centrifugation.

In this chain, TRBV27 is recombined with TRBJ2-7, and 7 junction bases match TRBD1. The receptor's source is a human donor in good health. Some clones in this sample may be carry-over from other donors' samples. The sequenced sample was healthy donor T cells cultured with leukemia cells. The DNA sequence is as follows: TGTGCCAGCAGCAAGAGAGGAGGACAGGCCTCCTACGAGCAGTACTTC. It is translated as CASSKRGGQASYEQYF.